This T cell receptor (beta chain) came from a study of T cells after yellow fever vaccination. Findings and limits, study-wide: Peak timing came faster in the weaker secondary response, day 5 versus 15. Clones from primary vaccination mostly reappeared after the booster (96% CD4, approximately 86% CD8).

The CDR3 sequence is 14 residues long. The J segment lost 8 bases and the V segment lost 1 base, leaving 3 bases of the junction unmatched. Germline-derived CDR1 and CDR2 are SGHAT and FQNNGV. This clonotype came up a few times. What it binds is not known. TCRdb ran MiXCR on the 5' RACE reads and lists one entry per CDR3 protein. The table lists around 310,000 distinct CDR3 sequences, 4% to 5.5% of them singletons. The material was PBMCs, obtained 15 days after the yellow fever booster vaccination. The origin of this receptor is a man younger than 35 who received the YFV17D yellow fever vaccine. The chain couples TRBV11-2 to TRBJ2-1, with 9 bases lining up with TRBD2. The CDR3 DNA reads TGTGCCAGCAGCTTAGGCGGGGGGGAGGATGAGCAGTTCTTC. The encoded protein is CASSLGGGEDEQFF.